One sample yielded the 22 T cell receptor beta chains listed below, sequenced in a study of blood T cell repertoires in COVID-19. Sequencing was performed with immunoSEQ multiplex PCR; in TCRdb, only in-frame clones are kept and a portion is missing. This repertoire shows about 130,000 clones, approximately 80% found once; its top ten account for approximately 12%. The sample taken for sequencing was peripheral blood. The receptors derive from a man aged 55 to 70 with acute or convalescent COVID-19.

V is TRBV24-1 and J is TRBJ1-2; 7 positions match TRBD1. The germline gives CDR1 KGHDR, CDR2 SFDVKD. This CDR3 comprises 13 residues. V lost 5 bases to trimming and J lost 7 bases; unmatched junction nucleotides: 6. DNA for the CDR3: TGTGCCACCAGTGTTGACAGGGCGGCTGGCTACACCTTC. Its protein is CATSVDRAAGYTF.

The count of this clone is one. The chain recombines TRBV10-3 with TRBJ2-7; 13 bases line up with TRBD2. J lost 0 bases, V lost 5 bases, and 10 bases had no gene match. Germline CDR1 is ENHRY and CDR2 is SYGVKD. The CDR3 runs to 18 residues. The CDR3 nucleotides are TGTGCCATCAGTCGGGGACTAGCGGGAACTCCGAGCTCCTACGAGCAGTACTTC. Its protein product is CAISRGLAGTPSSYEQYF.

Note on this clone: A read error may account for a junction end that differs from germline. This rearrangement joins TRBV7-7 to TRBJ2-7, with 7 bases fitting TRBD2. The CDR3 totals 15 residues. Germline CDR1 SSHAT, CDR2 FNYEAQ (reference sequence). This chain's CDR3 is CASSPGGSLTGEQYF. The CDR3 nucleotides read TGTGCTAGCAGCCCAGGCGGGAGTCTAACTGGCGAGCAGTACTTC. Looking up the rest from reference TRBV7-7 and TRBJ2-7 gives the full variable domain: GAGVSQSPRYKVTKRGQDVTLRCDPISSHATLYWYQQALGQGPEFLTYFNYEAQPDKSGLPSDRFSAERPEGSISTLTIQRTEQRDSAMYRCASSPGGSLTGEQYFGPGTRLTVT.

This chain joins TRBV10-3 and TRBJ2-2, with 7 bases that match TRBD1. V dropped 8 bases and J dropped 2; count of bases not matched to a gene: 8. The CDR3 runs 15 residues. Germline assignment: CDR1 ENHRY and CDR2 SYGVKD. CDR3 residues: CAIQWQGDNTGELFF. The CDR3 coding sequence is TGTGCCATCCAATGGCAGGGGGATAACACCGGGGAGCTGTTTTTT.

The chain combines TRBV10-2 with TRBJ2-7; 10 nucleotides agree with TRBD2. Germline CDR1 and CDR2: WSHSY and SAAADI. The length of the CDR3 is 15 residues. V lost 9 bases and J lost 2; bases outside the gene matches: 10. The CDR3 is CASGRGAGGPYEQYF. The CDR3 DNA sequence: TGCGCCAGTGGGCGGGGAGCGGGAGGGCCCTACGAGCAGTACTTC.

This clone was detected once. CDR3 DNA sequence: TGCGCCAGCAGCCAGGGACACCTGGGGCAAAACACCATATATTTT. It translates to CASSQGHLGQNTIYF. The chain links TRBV4-1 to TRBJ1-3; TRBD1 is a possible D gene (6 bases). The CDR3 consists of 15 residues. V lost 3 bases, J lost 6 bases, and 15 bases lay in between. Per the germline V gene, CDR1 is MGHRA and CDR2 is YSYEKL.

The table lists this clone with a few counts. This chain links TRBV7-9 with TRBJ1-6; D unclear. The CDR3 consists of 16 residues. Trimming removed 1 base at V and 10 bases at J, with 17 bases between. Germline V lookup: CDR1 SEHNR, CDR2 FQNEAQ (reference sequence). The CDR3 reads CASSLEVGGLSSPLHF. CDR3 coding DNA: TGTGCCAGCAGCTTAGAAGTAGGAGGTCTGTCCTCACCCCTCCACTTT.

This clone was counted a single time. V and J are TRBV18 and TRBJ1-1, with D perhaps TRBD1 (6 bases). CDR3 length equals 12 residues. Trimming stripped 0 bases from V and 11 bases from J, with 10 bases between. Germline lookup yields CDR1 KGHSH and CDR2 LQKENI. CDR3 sequence (DNA): TGTGCCAGCTCACCACCTTTACAGGGCGCTTTCTTT. Protein: CASSPPLQGAFF.

The rearrangement joins TRBV5-1 to TRBJ1-1; D might be TRBD1 (6 bases). This CDR3 has 17 residues. CDR1 is SGHRS, CDR2 YFSETQ, per germline. V gave up 3 bases and J gave up 0 bases, with 18 bases separating them. The chain's CDR3 is CASSSQAGAVMNTEAFF. CDR3 in DNA: TGCGCCAGCAGCTCTCAGGCAGGGGCCGTGATGAACACTGAAGCTTTCTTT.

V gene TRBV28 combines with J gene TRBJ1-5, with a tentative D call TRBD1 (6 bases). Per germline, CDR1 MDHEN and CDR2 SYDVKM. The ends were cut back, 6 bases at V and 2 bases at J, with 11 bases in the middle. The CDR3 loop spans 14 amino acids. The CDR3 reads CASSRGGGNQPQHF. CDR3 DNA: TGTGCCAGCAGCAGAGGGGGGGGCAATCAGCCCCAGCATTTT.

The V gene is TRBV15, the J gene TRBJ1-2; possible D gene TRBD1, 5 bases. CDR1 is LNHNV, CDR2 YYDKDF, per germline (reference sequence). The V end was cut by 3 bases, the J end by 2 bases, with 13 bases between. CDR3 length equals 15 residues. The CDR3 DNA reads as TGTGCCACCAGCAGCGGCCGGGGGGGGAACTATGGCTACACCTTC. It specifies CATSSGRGGNYGYTF.

V and J are TRBV9 and TRBJ2-7; 7 bases fit TRBD1. The J segment lost 2 bases and the V segment lost 7 bases, leaving 3 bases of the junction unmatched. CDR3 length equals 12 residues. From germline, CDR1 is SGDLS and CDR2 YYNGEE. The CDR3 loop is CASGTGAYEQYF. For the CDR3, the DNA is TGTGCCAGCGGCACAGGGGCCTACGAGCAGTACTTC.

This clone was picked up one time. The chain recombines TRBV28 with TRBJ1-1; 7 nucleotides align to TRBD1. The CDR3 extends over 15 amino acids. The germline V gene encodes CDR1 MDHEN and CDR2 SYDVKM. The V and J ends lost 6 bases and 1 base, in that order; junction bases with no gene match: 8. The CDR3 loop is CASRYTGASNTEAFF. In nucleotides, the CDR3 is TGTGCCAGCAGGTATACAGGGGCCTCGAACACTGAAGCTTTCTTT.

The genes are TRBV3-1 (or the pseudogene TRBV3-2) and TRBJ2-2; TRBD1 agrees at 7 bases. Germline lookup yields CDR1 LGHDT and CDR2 YNNKEL (reference sequence). This CDR3 has 14 residues. The trim removed 8 bases at V and 6 bases at J, leaving 9 bases unmatched. CDR3 sequence (DNA): TGTGCCAGCGGAACAGGGGCTGGCCCCGGGGAGCTGTTTTTT. Translated, it gives CASGTGAGPGELFF.

This chain connects TRBV7-9 to TRBJ2-3, with 8 bases aligning to TRBD2. V lost 5 bases to trimming and J lost 2 bases; unmatched junction nucleotides: 6. There are 15 residues in the CDR3. Germline CDR1 and CDR2: SEHNR and FQNEAQ (reference sequence). The CDR3 DNA reads as TGTGCCAGCAGCCCGAGCGGGGGAGCCACAGATACGCAGTATTTT. Encoded protein: CASSPSGGATDTQYF.

This clone has a handful of counts. The V call is TRBV18, the J call TRBJ2-3, with 7 bases lining up with TRBD2. The CDR3 runs to 13 residues. Losses at the gene ends were 3 bases for V and 7 bases for J; bases not matched to a gene: 4. Germline V lookup: CDR1 KGHSH, CDR2 LQKENI. CDR3 region: CASSPGGEYTQYF. The CDR3 DNA follows: TGTGCCAGCTCACCGGGAGGGGAGTATACGCAGTATTTT.

This chain joins TRBV5-1 and TRBJ2-7, with D unresolved. In germline, CDR1 is SGHRS, CDR2 YFSETQ. CDR3 length: 14 residues. The V end was cut by 4 bases, the J end by 3 bases, with 14 bases between. CDR3 protein: CASSARQEHYEQYF. The DNA for the CDR3 is TGCGCCAGCAGCGCCAGACAAGAGCACTACGAGCAGTACTTC.

This clone appeared a few times. This chain links TRBV2 with TRBJ2-2, with D perhaps matching TRBD2 (5 bases). Trimming shortened V by 8 bases and J by 0 bases, and 16 bases separated the two germline ends. The CDR3 loop spans 16 amino acids. CDR1 and CDR2 (germline): SNHLY, FYNNEI. The CDR3 reads CASAPRLAPNTGELFF. The CDR3, as DNA: TGTGCCAGCGCCCCCCGGCTAGCCCCGAACACCGGGGAGCTGTTTTTT.

This clone was seen once. The chain links TRBV7-4 to TRBJ1-3; no clear D. V lost 2 bases, J lost 0 bases, and 11 bases lay in between. The CDR3 length is 16 residues. Germline V gene data show CDR1 as SGHVT and CDR2 as SQSDAQ. The DNA of the CDR3 is TGTGCCAGCAGCTTATCCAGGAACCACTCTGGAAACACCATATATTTT. This encodes CASSLSRNHSGNTIYF.

The CDR3 nucleotides read TGTGCCAGCAGTTCCCCCAGGGGCTATCAGCCCCAGCATTTT. Protein product: CASSSPRGYQPQHF. The chain links TRBV28 to TRBJ1-5, with D possibly being TRBD1 (6 bases). The germline CDR1 and CDR2 sequences are MDHEN and SYDVKM. Trimming shortened V by 4 bases and J by 5 bases, and 12 bases separated the two germline ends. The CDR3 has 14 residues. The complete variable domain, with remaining parts taken from reference TRBV28 and TRBJ1-5, reads DVKVTQSSRYLVKRTGEKVFLECVQDMDHENMFWYRQDPGLGLRLIYFSYDVKMKEKGDIPEGYSVSREKKERFSLILESASTNQTSMYLCASSSPRGYQPQHFGDGTRLSIL.

The chain joins TRBV27 to TRBJ2-2, with TRBD1 identical over 7 bases. This CDR3 is built from 15 residues. Germline V gives CDR1 MNHEY, CDR2 SMNVEV (reference sequence). The V and J ends lost 4 bases and 3 bases, in that order; junction bases with no gene match: 5. This CDR3 is CASSSTGMDTGELFF. CDR3 nucleotide sequence: TGTGCCAGCAGTTCGACAGGGATGGACACCGGGGAGCTGTTTTTT.

The genes are TRBV9 and TRBJ1-4, with D hard to call. The V and J ends lost 0 bases and 17 bases respectively, with 14 bases between them. This CDR3 contains 12 residues. Germline CDR1 and CDR2: SGDLS and YYNGEE. This CDR3 is CASSVGGGPVFF. The CDR3 nucleotides read TGTGCCAGCAGCGTAGGCGGAGGGCCCGTCTTTTTT.